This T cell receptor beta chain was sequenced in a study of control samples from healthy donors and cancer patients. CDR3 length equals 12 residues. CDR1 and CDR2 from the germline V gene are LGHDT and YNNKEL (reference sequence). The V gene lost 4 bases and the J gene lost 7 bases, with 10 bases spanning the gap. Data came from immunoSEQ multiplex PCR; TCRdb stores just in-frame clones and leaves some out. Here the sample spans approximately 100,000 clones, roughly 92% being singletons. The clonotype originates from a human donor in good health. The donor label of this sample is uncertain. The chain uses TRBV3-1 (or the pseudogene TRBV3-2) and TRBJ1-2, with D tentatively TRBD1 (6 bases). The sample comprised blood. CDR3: CASSRTGFGYTF. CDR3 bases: TGTGCCAGCAGCCGTACAGGGTTTGGCTACACCTTC.